A few counts support the clone carrying this T cell receptor (beta chain). This entry is derived from a study of regulatory T cells in long-lasting Graves disease. As for time point: persistent/refractory GD, antithyroid drugs over 5 years with positive TRAb. RNA from PBMCs was the source of the TCR library. Building of the TCR beta libraries involved iRepertoire HTBI primers and Arm-PCR of CDR3 regions. Using its own MiXCR run on the multiplex PCR reads, TCRdb lists one record per CDR3 protein. In the table there are roughly 400,000 distinct CDR3 sequences, 21% of which are singletons. The input for sequencing was peripheral blood mononuclear cells (PBMCs), taken when the disease was refractory, from a patient treated with antithyroid drugs. The sequence derives from a female donor with Graves disease.

CDR3 region: CSVARRLNTEAFF. The DNA of the CDR3 is TGCAGCGTTGCCCGGCGACTGAACACTGAAGCTTTCTTT. The rearrangement links TRBV29-1 to TRBJ1-1; D is undetermined. Germline assignment: CDR1 SQVTM and CDR2 ANQGSEA. Trimming stripped 4 bases from V and 0 bases from J, with 9 bases between. The CDR3 is 13 amino acids.